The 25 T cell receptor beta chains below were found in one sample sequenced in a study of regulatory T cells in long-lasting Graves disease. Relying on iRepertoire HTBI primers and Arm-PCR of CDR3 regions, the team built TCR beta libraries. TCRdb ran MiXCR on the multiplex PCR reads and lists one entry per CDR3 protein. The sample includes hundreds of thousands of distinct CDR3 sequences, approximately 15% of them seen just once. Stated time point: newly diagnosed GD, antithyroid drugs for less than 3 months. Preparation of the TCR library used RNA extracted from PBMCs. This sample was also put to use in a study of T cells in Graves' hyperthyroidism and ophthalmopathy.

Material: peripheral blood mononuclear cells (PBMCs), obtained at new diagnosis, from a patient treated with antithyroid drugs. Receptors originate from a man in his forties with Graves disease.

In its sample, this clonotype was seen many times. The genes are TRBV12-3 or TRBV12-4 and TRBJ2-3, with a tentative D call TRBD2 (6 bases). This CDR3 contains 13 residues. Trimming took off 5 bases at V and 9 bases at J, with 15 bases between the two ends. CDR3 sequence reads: CASSPDYVSTQYF. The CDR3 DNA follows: TGTGCCAGCAGTCCGGACTATGTGTCAACGCAGTATTTT.

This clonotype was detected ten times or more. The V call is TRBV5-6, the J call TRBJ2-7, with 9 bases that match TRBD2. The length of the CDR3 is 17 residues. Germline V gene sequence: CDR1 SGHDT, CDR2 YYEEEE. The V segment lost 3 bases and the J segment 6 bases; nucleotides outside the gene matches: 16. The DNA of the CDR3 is TGTGCCAGCAGCTCGCGGACGTTGCGGGGGGGGCCGAGCGAGCAGTACTTC. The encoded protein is CASSSRTLRGGPSEQYF.

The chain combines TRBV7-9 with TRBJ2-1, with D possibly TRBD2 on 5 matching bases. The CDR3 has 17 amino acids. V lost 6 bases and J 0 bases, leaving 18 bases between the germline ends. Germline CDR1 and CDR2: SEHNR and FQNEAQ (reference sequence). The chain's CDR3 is CASRPRPGSSSYNEQFF. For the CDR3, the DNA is TGTGCCAGCAGACCAAGGCCGGGGTCGAGCTCCTACAATGAGCAGTTCTTC. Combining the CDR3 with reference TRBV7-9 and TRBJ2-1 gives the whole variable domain DTGVSQNPRHKITKRGQNVTFRCDPISEHNRLYWYRQTLGQGPEFLTYFQNEAQLEKSRLLSDRFSAERPKGSFSTLEIQRTEQGDSAMYLCASRPRPGSSSYNEQFFGPGTRLTVL.

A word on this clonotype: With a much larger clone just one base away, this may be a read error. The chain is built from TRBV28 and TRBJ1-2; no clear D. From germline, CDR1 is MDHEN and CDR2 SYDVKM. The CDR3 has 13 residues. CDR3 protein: CACSAGGFYGYTF. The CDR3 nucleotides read TGTGCCTGCAGTGCAGGCGGATTCTATGGCTACACCTTC.

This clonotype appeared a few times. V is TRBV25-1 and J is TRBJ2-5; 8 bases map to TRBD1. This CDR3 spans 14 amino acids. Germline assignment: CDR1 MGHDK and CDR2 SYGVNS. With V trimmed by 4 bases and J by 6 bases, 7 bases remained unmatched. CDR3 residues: CASSVDRGGKTQYF. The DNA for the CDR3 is TGTGCCAGCAGTGTCGACAGGGGCGGTAAGACCCAGTACTTC.

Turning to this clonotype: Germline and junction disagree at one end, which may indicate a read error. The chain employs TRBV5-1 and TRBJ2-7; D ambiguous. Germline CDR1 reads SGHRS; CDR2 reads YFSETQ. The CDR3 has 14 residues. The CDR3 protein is CAGSKPEYPYEQYF. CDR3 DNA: TGCGCCGGCAGTAAACCGGAGTATCCCTACGAGCAGTACTTC.

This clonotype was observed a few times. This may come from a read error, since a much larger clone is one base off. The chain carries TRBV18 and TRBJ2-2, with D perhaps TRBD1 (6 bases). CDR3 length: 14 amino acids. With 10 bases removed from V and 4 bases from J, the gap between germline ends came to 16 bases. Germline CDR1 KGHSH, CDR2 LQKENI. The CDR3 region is CATRQTGFTGELFF. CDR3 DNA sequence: TGTGCCACCCGACAAACAGGGTTCACCGGGGAGCTGTTTTTT.

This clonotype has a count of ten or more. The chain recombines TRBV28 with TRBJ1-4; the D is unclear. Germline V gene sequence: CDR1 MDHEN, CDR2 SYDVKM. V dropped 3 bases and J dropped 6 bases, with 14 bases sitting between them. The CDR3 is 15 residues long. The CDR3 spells CASSLGSAGDEKLFF. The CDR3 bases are TGTGCCAGCAGTTTGGGGTCGGCAGGAGATGAAAAACTGTTTTTT.

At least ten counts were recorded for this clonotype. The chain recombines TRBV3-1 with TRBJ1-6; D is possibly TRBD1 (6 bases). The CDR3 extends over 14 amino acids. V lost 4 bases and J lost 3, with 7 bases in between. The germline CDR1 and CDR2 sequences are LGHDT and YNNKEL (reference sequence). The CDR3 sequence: CASSRTDYNSPLHF. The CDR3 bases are TGTGCCAGCAGCCGGACAGACTATAATTCACCCCTCCACTTT.

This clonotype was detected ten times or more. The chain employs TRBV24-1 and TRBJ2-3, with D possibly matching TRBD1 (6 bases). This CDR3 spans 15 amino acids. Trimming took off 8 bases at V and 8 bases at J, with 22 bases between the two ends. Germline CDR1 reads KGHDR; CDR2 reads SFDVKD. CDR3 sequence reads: CATTSSRGMTGTQYF. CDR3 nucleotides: TGTGCCACCACGTCCAGCAGGGGAATGACGGGTACGCAGTATTTT.

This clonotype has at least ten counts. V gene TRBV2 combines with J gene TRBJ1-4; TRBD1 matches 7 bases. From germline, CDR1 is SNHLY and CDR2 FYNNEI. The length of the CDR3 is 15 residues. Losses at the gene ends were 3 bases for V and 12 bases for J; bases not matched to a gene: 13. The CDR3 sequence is CASSDSGRTGGELFF. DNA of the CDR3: TGTGCCAGCAGTGATTCTGGGAGGACAGGCGGAGAACTGTTTTTT.

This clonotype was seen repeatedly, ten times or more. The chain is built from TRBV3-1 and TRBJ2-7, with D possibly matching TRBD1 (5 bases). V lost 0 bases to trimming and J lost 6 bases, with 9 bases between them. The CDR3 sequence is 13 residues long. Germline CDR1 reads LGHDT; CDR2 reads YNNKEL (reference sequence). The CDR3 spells CASSQEQVGEQYF. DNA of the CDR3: TGTGCCAGCAGCCAAGAACAGGTGGGCGAGCAGTACTTC.

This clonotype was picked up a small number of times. The CDR3 region is CASRKMGGYEQYF. Written as DNA, the CDR3 is TGTGCCAGCAGAAAGATGGGAGGCTACGAGCAGTACTTC. The V and J genes are TRBV6-1 and TRBJ2-7; D perhaps matches TRBD2 (6 bases). The V and J ends lost 6 bases and 3 bases respectively, with 12 bases between them. This CDR3 spans 13 amino acids. Germline-derived CDR1 and CDR2 are MNHNS and SASEGT.

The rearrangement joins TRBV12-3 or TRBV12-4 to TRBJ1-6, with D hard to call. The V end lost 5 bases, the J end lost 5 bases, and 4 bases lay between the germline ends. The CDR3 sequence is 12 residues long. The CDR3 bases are TGTGCCAGCAGTAGGAATAATTCACCCCTCCACTTT. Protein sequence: CASSRNNSPLHF.

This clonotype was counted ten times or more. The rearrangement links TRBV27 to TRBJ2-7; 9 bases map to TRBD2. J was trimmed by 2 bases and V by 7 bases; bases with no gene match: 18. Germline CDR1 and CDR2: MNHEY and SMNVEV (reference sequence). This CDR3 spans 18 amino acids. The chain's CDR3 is CASTGRNPWSGGTYEQYF. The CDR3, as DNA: TGTGCCAGCACCGGCCGCAACCCATGGAGCGGGGGGACCTACGAGCAGTACTTC.

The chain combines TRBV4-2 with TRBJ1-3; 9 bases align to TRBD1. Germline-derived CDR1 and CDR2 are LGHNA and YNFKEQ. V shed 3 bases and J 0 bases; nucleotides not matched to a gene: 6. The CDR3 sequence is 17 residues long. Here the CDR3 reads CASSQGQGTSSGNTIYF. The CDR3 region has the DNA TGTGCCAGCAGCCAGGGACAGGGAACAAGCTCTGGAAACACCATATATTTT.

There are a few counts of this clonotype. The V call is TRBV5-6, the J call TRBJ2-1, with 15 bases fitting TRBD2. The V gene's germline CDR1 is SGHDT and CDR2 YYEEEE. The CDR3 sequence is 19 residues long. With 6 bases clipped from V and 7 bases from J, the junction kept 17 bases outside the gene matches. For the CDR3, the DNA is TGTGCCAGCATCGGGCCTTACCTCGGACTAGCGGGGGGGCCTAATGAGCAGTTCTTC. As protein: CASIGPYLGLAGGPNEQFF.

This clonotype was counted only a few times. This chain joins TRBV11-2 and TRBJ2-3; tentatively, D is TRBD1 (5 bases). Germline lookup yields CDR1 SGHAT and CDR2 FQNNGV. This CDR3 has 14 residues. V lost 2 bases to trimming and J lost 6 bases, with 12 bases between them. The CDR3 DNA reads TGTGCCAGCAGCTTAAGAGTCTCAGGGGATACGCAGTATTTT. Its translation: CASSLRVSGDTQYF.

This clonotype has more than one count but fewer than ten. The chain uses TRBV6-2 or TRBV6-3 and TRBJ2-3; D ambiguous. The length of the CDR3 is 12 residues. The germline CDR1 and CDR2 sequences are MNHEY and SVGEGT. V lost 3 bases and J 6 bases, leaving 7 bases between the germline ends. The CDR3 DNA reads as TGTGCCAGCAGTTATCAGATGGATACGCAGTATTTT. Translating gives CASSYQMDTQYF.

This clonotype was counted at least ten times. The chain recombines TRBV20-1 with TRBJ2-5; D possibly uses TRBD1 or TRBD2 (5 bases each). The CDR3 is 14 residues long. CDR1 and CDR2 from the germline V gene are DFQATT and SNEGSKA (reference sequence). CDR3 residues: CSLSAPLGVETQYF. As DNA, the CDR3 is TGCAGCTTAAGTGCCCCCTTGGGGGTGGAGACCCAGTACTTC.

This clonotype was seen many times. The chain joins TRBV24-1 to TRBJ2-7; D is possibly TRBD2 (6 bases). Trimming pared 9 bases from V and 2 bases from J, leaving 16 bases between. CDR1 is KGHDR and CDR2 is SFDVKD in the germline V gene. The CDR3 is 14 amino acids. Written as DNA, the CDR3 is TGTGCCACCGGGACTCCCCGCGGAACCTACGAGCAGTACTTC. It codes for CATGTPRGTYEQYF.

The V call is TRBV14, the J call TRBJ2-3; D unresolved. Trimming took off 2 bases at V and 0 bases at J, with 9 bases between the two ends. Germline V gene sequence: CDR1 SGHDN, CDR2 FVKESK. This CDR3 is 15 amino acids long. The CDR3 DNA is TGTGCCAGCAGCCAAACAATGCCTAGCACAGATACGCAGTATTTT. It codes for CASSQTMPSTDTQYF.

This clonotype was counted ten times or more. The CDR3 sequence is CASSPGLAGNNEQFF. CDR3 sequence (DNA): TGTGCCAGCAGCCCAGGACTAGCGGGGAACAATGAGCAGTTCTTC. V and J are TRBV7-3 and TRBJ2-1; 12 bases match TRBD2. V shed 5 bases, J shed 5 bases, and the junction held 4 bases outside the gene matches. Germline V gives CDR1 SGHTA, CDR2 FQGTGA. There are 15 residues in the CDR3.

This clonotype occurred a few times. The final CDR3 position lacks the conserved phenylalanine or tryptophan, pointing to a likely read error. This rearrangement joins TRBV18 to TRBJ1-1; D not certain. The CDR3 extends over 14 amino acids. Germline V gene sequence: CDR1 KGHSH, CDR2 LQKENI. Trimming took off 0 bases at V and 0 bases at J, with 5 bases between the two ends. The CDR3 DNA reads TGTGCCAGCTCACCACCCGGGATGAACACTGAAGCTTTCCTT. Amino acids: CASSPPGMNTEAFL.

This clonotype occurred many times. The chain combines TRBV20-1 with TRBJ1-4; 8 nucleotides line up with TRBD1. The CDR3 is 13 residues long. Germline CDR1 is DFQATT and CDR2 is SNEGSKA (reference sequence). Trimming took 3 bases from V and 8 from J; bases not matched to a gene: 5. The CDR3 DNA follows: TGCAGTGCTAGTACAGGGGGAGGCGAAAAACTGTTTTTT. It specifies CSASTGGGEKLFF.